Reported below is one T cell receptor beta chain. Time point in this sample: pre-treatment sample, taken before nivolumab and TIL therapy. The data belong to a study of TIL therapy for anti-PD-1-resistant metastatic lung cancer. The overall study: By whole-exome sequencing, median non-synonymous tumor mutation burden was approximately 1.4 mutations per megabase.

The libraries were made with immunoSEQ v3. TCRdb keeps only in-frame clones here, not all; method: immunoSEQ multiplex PCR. The table records some 18,000 clones, under 90% of them present only once. This TCR derives from a person aged 25-80 years with non-small cell lung cancer. The sequencing used blood, collected at baseline.

The CDR3 is CASSADSTEAFF. CDR3 DNA: TGTGCCAGCTCAGCTGACAGCACTGAAGCTTTCTTT. V gene TRBV6-1 combines with J gene TRBJ1-1; perhaps TRBD1 as D (5 bases). With 8 bases removed from V and 4 bases from J, the gap between germline ends came to 11 bases. CDR3 length: 12 amino acids. Germline CDR1 reads MNHNS; CDR2 reads SASEGT.